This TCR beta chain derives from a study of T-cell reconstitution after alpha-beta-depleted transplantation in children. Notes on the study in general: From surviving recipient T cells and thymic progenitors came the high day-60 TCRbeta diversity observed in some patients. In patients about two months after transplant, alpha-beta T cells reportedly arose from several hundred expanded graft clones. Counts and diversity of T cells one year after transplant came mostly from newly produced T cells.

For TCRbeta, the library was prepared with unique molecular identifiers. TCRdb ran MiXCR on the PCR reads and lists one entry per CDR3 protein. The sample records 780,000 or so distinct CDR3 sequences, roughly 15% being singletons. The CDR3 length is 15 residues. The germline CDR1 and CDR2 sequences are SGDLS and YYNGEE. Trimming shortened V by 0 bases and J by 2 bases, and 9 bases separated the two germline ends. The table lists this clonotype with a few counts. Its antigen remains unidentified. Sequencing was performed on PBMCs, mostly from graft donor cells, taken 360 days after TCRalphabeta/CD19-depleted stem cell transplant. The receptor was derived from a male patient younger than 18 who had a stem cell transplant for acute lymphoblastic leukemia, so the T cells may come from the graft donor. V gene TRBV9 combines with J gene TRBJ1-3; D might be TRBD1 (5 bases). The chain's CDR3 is CASSVVGVAGNTIYF. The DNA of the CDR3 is TGTGCCAGCAGCGTAGTAGGGGTAGCTGGAAACACCATATATTTT.